The source of this TCR beta chain is a study of blood T cell repertoires in COVID-19. Turning to the study itself: The samples span acute and convalescent COVID-19 from the United States, Italy and Spain.

Clones were read by immunoSEQ multiplex PCR, and TCRdb kept only the in-frame ones, dropping some. The sample shows around 250,000 clones, roughly 89% of them seen only once. Trimming shortened V by 5 bases and J by 0 bases, and 14 bases separated the two germline ends. Germline V CDR1 and CDR2: LNHDA, SQIVND (reference sequence). The CDR3 spans 16 residues. This clone has more than one count but fewer than ten. The TCR comes from a woman in her fifties or sixties with COVID-19, enrolled during active disease. The chain employs TRBV19 and TRBJ2-1; TRBD2 is a possible D gene (6 bases). The sample taken for sequencing was peripheral blood. The CDR3 sequence is CASSVYSGASYNEQFF. The DNA of the CDR3 is TGTGCCAGTAGTGTCTATAGCGGTGCCTCCTACAATGAGCAGTTCTTC.